The next 24 T cell receptor beta chains were all read from a single sample in a study of blood T cell repertoires in COVID-19. The assay was immunoSEQ multiplex PCR, and TCRdb's table has in-frame clones only and misses some. This sample has under 200,000 clones, with more than 80% found just once. Sequenced material: peripheral blood. These receptors originate from a man over 45 with acute or convalescent COVID-19.

The rearrangement links TRBV6-6 to TRBJ1-6; TRBD1 matches 7 bases. V was clipped by 2 bases and J by 12 bases; unmatched bases: 7. Germline V gene lookup returns CDR1 MNHNY and CDR2 SVGAGI (reference sequence). This CDR3 region has 14 residues. The CDR3 loop is CASSYGQARGPLHF. DNA for the CDR3: TGTGCCAGCAGTTACGGACAGGCGCGCGGACCCCTCCACTTT.

V is TRBV7-2 and J is TRBJ2-7; 14 bases are a match to TRBD2. V dropped 5 bases and J dropped 6; count of bases not matched to a gene: 6. Per the germline V gene, CDR1 is SGHTA and CDR2 is FQGNSA. This CDR3 comprises 15 residues. The CDR3 DNA follows: TGTGCCAGCAGCCCCGGGGGACTAGCGGGGGTCGAGCAGTACGTC. It codes for CASSPGGLAGVEQYV.

The V gene is TRBV9, the J gene TRBJ2-3; 8 bases line up with TRBD2. Trimming removed 0 bases from V and 3 bases from J; junction bases left unmatched: 6. The germline gives CDR1 SGDLS, CDR2 YYNGEE. The CDR3 runs 16 residues. The CDR3 sequence is CASSVAGGGRTDTQYF. The CDR3 region has the DNA TGTGCCAGCAGCGTAGCGGGGGGCGGGAGGACAGATACGCAGTATTTT.

The rearrangement joins TRBV28 to TRBJ1-2, with D uncertain. The length of the CDR3 is 15 residues. V dropped 3 bases and J dropped 2 bases, with 13 bases sitting between them. Looked up from germline, CDR1 is MDHEN and CDR2 is SYDVKM. The CDR3 reads CASSFVSDPNYGYTF. The DNA for the CDR3 is TGTGCCAGCAGTTTTGTCTCAGATCCGAACTATGGCTACACCTTC.

The rearrangement links TRBV7-2 to TRBJ2-1; D perhaps matches TRBD1 (6 bases). The germline V gene has CDR1 SGHTA and CDR2 FQGNSA. CDR3 size: 14 residues. Trimming removed 5 bases from V and 10 bases from J, with 18 bases in between. CDR3 in DNA: TGTGCCAGCAGCCCAGGGAACAGGGTGGGCGAGCAGTTCTTC. It yields the protein CASSPGNRVGEQFF.

The chain couples TRBV5-1 to TRBJ1-1; 8 bases agree with TRBD1. The CDR3 contains 14 residues. With 0 bases clipped from V and 4 bases from J, the junction kept 2 bases outside the gene matches. Per the germline V gene, CDR1 is SGHRS and CDR2 is YFSETQ. This CDR3 reads CASSLGTGSTEAFF. In DNA form, the CDR3 reads TGCGCCAGCAGCTTGGGGACAGGGTCCACTGAAGCTTTCTTT.

The rearrangement uses TRBV23-1 and TRBJ1-1; TRBD1 matches 7 bases. TRBV23-1 is sorted into the ORF group, with uncertain function. The CDR3 has 14 amino acids. V shed 2 bases and J 4 bases; nucleotides not matched to a gene: 4. CDR3 nucleotide sequence: TGCGCCAGCAGTCAACCGGGACAGAGCACTGAAGCTTTCTTT. Translating gives CASSQPGQSTEAFF.

The V call is TRBV5-4, the J call TRBJ2-7, with TRBD1 matching over 7 bases. Trimming removed 0 bases from V and 3 bases from J; junction bases left unmatched: 9. From germline, CDR1 is SGHNT and CDR2 YYREEE (reference sequence). The CDR3 has 16 residues. The CDR3 reads CASSLALTGQIYEQYF. CDR3 nucleotide sequence: TGTGCCAGCAGCTTGGCTCTCACGGGACAGATCTACGAGCAGTACTTC.

The rearrangement joins TRBV7-2 to TRBJ1-4; D is uncertain. The CDR3 consists of 13 residues. Germline CDR1 reads SGHTA; CDR2 reads FQGNSA. V lost 1 base and J 10 bases, leaving 10 bases between the germline ends. The chain's CDR3 is CASSLGREGKLFF. CDR3 nucleotides: TGTGCCAGCAGCTTAGGGCGCGAGGGAAAACTGTTTTTT.

The gene calls are TRBV3-1 (or the pseudogene TRBV3-2) and TRBJ1-5; TRBD1 agrees at 11 bases. This CDR3 has 15 residues. Germline CDR1 is LGHDT and CDR2 is YNNKEL (reference sequence). Trimming took 4 bases from V and 5 from J; bases not matched to a gene: 4. In DNA form, the CDR3 reads TGTGCCAGCAGCCGTGGGACAGGGGGGCATCAGCCCCAGCATTTT. This gives the protein CASSRGTGGHQPQHF.

J is TRBJ2-7 and V is TRBV5-1, with 7 bases identical to TRBD1. CDR1 and CDR2 from the germline V gene are SGHRS and YFSETQ. CDR3 length: 14 residues. V lost 3 bases and J lost 1; bases outside the gene matches: 4. CDR3 protein: CASSSGTASYEQYF. CDR3 bases: TGCGCCAGCAGCTCAGGGACAGCGTCCTACGAGCAGTACTTC.

The rearrangement links TRBV19 to TRBJ1-2, with 7 nucleotides matching TRBD1. CDR1 and CDR2 from the germline V gene are LNHDA and SQIVND (reference sequence). V trimming: 10 bases; J trimming: 1 base; junction bases outside the gene matches: 9. The CDR3 runs 14 residues. The CDR3 protein is CATGGDSDNYGYTF. Here the CDR3 DNA reads TGTGCCACCGGGGGGGACAGCGATAACTATGGCTACACCTTC.

The chain is built from TRBV7-3 and TRBJ2-1, with 7 bases aligning to TRBD2. The CDR3 contains 15 residues. The germline V gene encodes CDR1 SGHTA and CDR2 FQGTGA. Unmatched junction bases numbered 11, after V lost 5 bases and J lost 7 bases. The CDR3 loop reads CASSTGGGLRNEQFF. As DNA, the CDR3 is TGTGCCAGCAGCACCGGGGGAGGGCTCCGGAATGAGCAGTTCTTC.

The V gene is TRBV18, the J gene TRBJ1-1; possible D gene TRBD1, 5 bases. CDR3 length: 15 residues. Trimming shortened V by 5 bases and J by 4 bases, and 17 bases separated the two germline ends. CDR1 KGHSH and CDR2 LQKENI come from the germline V gene. The CDR3 loop reads CASSASLAGSTEAFF. The CDR3 DNA reads TGTGCCAGCTCAGCTTCCCTGGCAGGGTCCACTGAAGCTTTCTTT.

The chain carries TRBV27 and TRBJ2-7; 7 bases match TRBD2. The germline V gene encodes CDR1 MNHEY and CDR2 SMNVEV (reference sequence). After removal of 5 bases from V and 4 bases from J, the junction contained 11 bases not matched to a gene. The CDR3 is made up of 15 amino acids. This CDR3 is CASSSLGLAEYEQYF. For the CDR3, the DNA is TGTGCCAGCAGTAGCCTGGGCCTAGCGGAGTACGAGCAGTACTTC.

This clone was counted once. This sequence joins TRBV4-1 and TRBJ2-7; 10 bases match TRBD1. Trimming at V came to 4 bases and at J to 3 bases, leaving 3 bases not matched to a gene. Germline assignment: CDR1 MGHRA and CDR2 YSYEKL. CDR3 length: 14 residues. The DNA of the CDR3 is TGCGCCAGCAGCCTCGGACAGGGGGGCTACGAGCAGTACGTC. Protein: CASSLGQGGYEQYV.

The rearrangement uses TRBV7-9 and TRBJ2-7, with 8 bases that match TRBD2. There are 15 residues in the CDR3. The V gene's germline CDR1 is SEHNR and CDR2 FQNEAQ (reference sequence). Losses at the gene ends were 6 bases for V and 0 bases for J; bases not matched to a gene: 7. This CDR3 reads CASRGQRESSYEQYF. DNA for the CDR3: TGTGCCAGCAGAGGTCAGCGGGAGAGCTCCTACGAGCAGTACTTC.

The rearrangement joins TRBV7-6 to TRBJ2-6, with 9 bases matching TRBD1. Trimming took 5 bases from V and 0 from J; bases not matched to a gene: 5. The CDR3 consists of 17 residues. CDR1 is SGHVS and CDR2 is FNYEAQ in the germline V gene. CDR3 region: CASSRGQGNSGANVLTF. CDR3 sequence (DNA): TGTGCCAGCAGCCGGGGACAGGGAAACTCTGGGGCCAACGTCCTGACTTTC.

DNA of the CDR3: TGTGCCTGGACACAGGGCAGTCAGCCCCAGCATTTT. Protein sequence: CAWTQGSQPQHF. This chain connects TRBV30 to TRBJ1-5; weak D call: TRBD1 (6 bases). V was shortened by 4 bases and J by 6 bases, with 10 bases between the two germline ends. Per germline, CDR1 GTSNPN and CDR2 SVGIG (reference sequence). This CDR3 spans 12 amino acids.

The chain is built from TRBV10-3 and TRBJ2-7; 7 bases are shared with TRBD1. Germline CDR1 ENHRY, CDR2 SYGVKD. The CDR3 length is 11 residues. Trimming took 8 bases from V and 2 from J; bases not matched to a gene: 0. The CDR3 region is CAIGTAYEQYV. In nucleotides, the CDR3 is TGTGCCATCGGGACAGCCTACGAGCAGTACGTC.

V is TRBV15 and J is TRBJ1-5; the D is unclear. Germline V gene sequence: CDR1 LNHNV, CDR2 YYDKDF (reference sequence). This CDR3 region has 15 residues. V lost 0 bases to trimming and J lost 4 bases, with 10 bases between them. CDR3 DNA: TGTGCCACCAGCAGAGAGAGCAGGAATAATCAGCCCCAGCATTTT. Translating gives CATSRESRNNQPQHF.

V gene TRBV15 combines with J gene TRBJ2-1; 7 bases align to TRBD1. Trimming took 3 bases from V and 0 from J; bases not matched to a gene: 2. CDR3 length: 15 amino acids. The germline gives CDR1 LNHNV, CDR2 YYDKDF (reference sequence). The chain's CDR3 is CATSSDRVSYNEQFF. The CDR3 DNA is TGTGCCACCAGCAGCGACAGGGTCTCCTACAATGAGCAGTTCTTC.

The chain couples TRBV28 to TRBJ2-3, with 10 bases aligning to TRBD1. The J segment lost 0 bases and the V segment lost 3 bases, leaving 3 bases of the junction unmatched. CDR3 length: 16 amino acids. CDR1 is MDHEN and CDR2 is SYDVKM in the germline V gene. DNA for the CDR3: TGTGCCAGCAGTTTGGGGACAGGGGCTAGCACAGATACGCAGTATTTT. Translation gives CASSLGTGASTDTQYF.

The rearrangement joins TRBV13 to TRBJ2-2; D remains ambiguous. In germline, CDR1 is PRHDT, CDR2 FYEKMQ (reference sequence). CDR3 length: 13 amino acids. V lost 2 bases to trimming and J lost 4 bases, with 5 bases between them. DNA of the CDR3: TGTGCCAGCAGCTTAACGAGCACCGGGGAGCTGTTTTTT. It specifies CASSLTSTGELFF.